This record looks at one TCR beta chain sequence and its context. Its antigen is currently unknown. The CDR3 consists of 14 residues. V lost 0 bases, J lost 1 base, and 7 bases lay in between. Germline V gene sequence: CDR1 SGHRS, CDR2 YFSETQ. Stimulus-free culture yielded autoproliferating CFSE-dim and non-proliferating CFSE-high T cells, each sequenced separately. 5x10^7 CFSE-labeled PBMCs were cultured less than nine days unstimulated, then replicate wells were pooled. Without exogenous stimuli, around 0.47 uM CFSE-labeled PBMCs were cultured serum-free. These data come from a study of memory B cells and T cells in multiple sclerosis. Whole-study results and caveats: Clone-set sizes differed between compartments, so shared clonotype counts needed normalization.

The protocol was immunoSEQ multiplex PCR, while the TCRdb copy is restricted to in-frame clones and leaves out a portion. The sample lists roughly 30,000 clones; 86% were seen once. The chain links TRBV5-1 to TRBJ1-1; D remains unclear. The TCR originated in a human donor with multiple sclerosis. Sequencing was done on a sample of PBMCs from blood kept in culture. CDR3 sequence reads: CASSLGWGNTEAFF. In DNA, the CDR3 is TGCGCCAGCAGCTTGGGCTGGGGGAACACTGAAGCTTTCTTT.